This T cell receptor beta chain was obtained from a study of human T cells and chemical hapten exposure. Across the whole study: Small differences in pooled library volume mainly drove the variation in TCR yields per sample.

CDR3 size: 14 residues. CDR1 is SGHNT, CDR2 YYREEE, per germline (reference sequence). V lost 2 bases and J lost 2, with 8 bases in between. General study points: TCRs exceeding a frequency of 1 in 1000 stayed unchanged under DPC sensitization.

Extraction yielded total RNA from whole blood (unfractionated). Unique molecular identifiers were linked by the library to individual cDNA molecules. In the source study's methods: Ranging from roughly 23,224 to 690,600, TCR counts per sample had a median value of approximately 99,000. In TCRdb, the reads were re-called with MiXCR into one record per CDR3 protein. The V and J calls come from TCRdb's annotation, not from the publication. Of 95,000 to 150,000 distinct CDR3 sequences in the sample, 8% to 9.5% were seen once. In the case of this clonotype: Its antigen remains unidentified.

This receptor was obtained from a human donor in good health. Some clones in this sample may be carry-over from other donors' samples. Sequences were obtained from whole blood. The V and J genes are TRBV5-4 and TRBJ2-4, with a weak D call TRBD2 (5 bases). The chain's CDR3 is CASSLLASKNIQYF. The CDR3 region has the DNA TGTGCCAGCAGCTTATTAGCGTCCAAAAACATTCAGTACTTC.